The present entry profiles one T cell receptor (beta chain) with its context. A few counts support this clone. It lacks a known antigen. Per-base qualities were not stored, and no clone one base away is much larger. The time point label, read with the paper, signifies: pre-treatment sample, taken before nivolumab and TIL therapy. Adults with stage 4 NSCLC were enrolled in a dual-center phase I trial from 2017 to January 2020. The samples were obtained from a phase I trial that was single-arm and open-label and tested tumor-infiltrating lymphocyte therapy combined with nivolumab in advanced non-small cell lung cancer. Blood mononuclear cells were isolated from EDTA tubes by Ficoll gradient and were snap-frozen as pellets, and DNA was extracted with a Qiagen mini-prep kit. The data were obtained in a study of TIL therapy for anti-PD-1-resistant metastatic lung cancer listed by TCRdb under 2021. As for the study more broadly: Tumors were harvested prior to any PD-1/PD-L1 blockade, after which nivolumab was administered to patients, and lymphodepletion, expanded TIL infusion and IL-2 were given to patients who progressed. A median non-synonymous tumor mutation burden of around 1.4 mutations per megabase was determined across the cohort by whole-exome sequencing. The cohort was predominantly lung adenocarcinoma, with a handful of EGFR-mutant and two ALK-rearranged tumors, and half of patients were current or former smokers. Enrolled patients had a median age of around 50 years (range 38-75) and a median tumor PD-L1 proportion score of around 6%. T cell receptor beta sequencing of tumor and peripheral blood was used to follow clonotypes across the tumor, the expanded TIL product and serial blood samples. What the authors observed across the whole study: The study protocol defined all tumor marker inferences as exploratory. The cohort was highly selected, including more treatment-naive, never-smoker and oncogene-addicted patients than is typical, which limits generalizability. The baseline peripheral repertoire was partially replaced by infused TIL clonotypes, which then decayed over months, and no apparent association between persistence and response was found.

TCR beta CDR3 regions were amplified from genomic DNA with the immunoSEQ v3 hsTCRB kit using bias-controlled multiplex PCR. TCR libraries were sequenced on an Illumina NextSeq 500 to roughly 2 million read pairs for survey level or roughly 4.5-6 million for deep level. The source study handled its data this way. V, D and J genes were assigned, non-productive sequences were removed, and clonality was reported by immunoSEQ Analyzer software. Repertoires of infused TIL and blood were compared using productive Simpson clonality and the Morisita overlap index of productive TRB rearrangements. Absolute clonotype counts in blood were estimated as lymphocyte count times CD3+ fraction times the clone's productive frequency. TCRdb re-hosts the immuneACCESS table, in-frame sequences only. Its copies lack some clones; in the studies checked, an unresolved V gene accounts for under half of them, and the cause for the rest is not known. V and J calls plus clone size are reproduced from that table; the DNA served to infer D and trimming. The sample table lists about 52,000 clones, 79% of them with a count of one. About 4.8% of the sample belongs to the ten largest clones.

The sequences come from blood, collected at baseline. This TCR came from a woman aged 25 to 80 with non-small cell lung cancer.

The nucleotide sequence reads TGTGCCAGCGCCATCGACCATATTCTGGAGAACACTGAAGCTTTCTTT. Its amino acids are CASAIDHILENTEAFF. The chain couples TRBV14 to TRBJ1-1, with the D gene uncertain. There are 16 amino acids in the CDR3, from cysteine to phenylalanine inclusive. Just the 48-base CDR3 DNA is kept, in frame starting at base 1. V drops 8 bases and J drops 1 base, leaving 20 bases in between. Sequences SGHDN (CDR1) and FVKESK (CDR2) are obtained from the germline V gene.